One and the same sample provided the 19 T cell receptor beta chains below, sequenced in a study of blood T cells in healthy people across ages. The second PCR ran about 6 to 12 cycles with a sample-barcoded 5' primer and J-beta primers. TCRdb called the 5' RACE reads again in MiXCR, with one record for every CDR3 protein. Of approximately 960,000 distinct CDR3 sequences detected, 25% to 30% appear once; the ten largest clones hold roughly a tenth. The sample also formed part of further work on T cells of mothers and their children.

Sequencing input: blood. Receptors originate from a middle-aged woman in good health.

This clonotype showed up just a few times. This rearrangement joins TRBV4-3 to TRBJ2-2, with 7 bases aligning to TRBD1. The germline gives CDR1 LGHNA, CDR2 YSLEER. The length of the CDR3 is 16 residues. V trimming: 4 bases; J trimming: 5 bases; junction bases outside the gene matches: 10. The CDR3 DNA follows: TGCGCCAGCAGCCCACGACAGGGACGCGAGACCGGGGAGCTGTTTTTT. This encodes CASSPRQGRETGELFF.

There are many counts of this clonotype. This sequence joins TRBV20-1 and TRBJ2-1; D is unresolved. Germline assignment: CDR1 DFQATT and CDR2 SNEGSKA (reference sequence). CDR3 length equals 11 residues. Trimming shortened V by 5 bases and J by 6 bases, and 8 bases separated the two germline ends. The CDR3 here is CSAPTSNEQFF. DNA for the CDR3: TGCAGTGCTCCAACGTCCAATGAGCAGTTCTTC.

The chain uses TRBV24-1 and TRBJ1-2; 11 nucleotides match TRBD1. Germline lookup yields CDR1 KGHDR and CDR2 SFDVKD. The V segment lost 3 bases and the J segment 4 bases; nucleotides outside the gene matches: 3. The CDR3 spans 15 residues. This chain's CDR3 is CATSDPGTGGYGYTF. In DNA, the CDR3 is TGTGCCACCAGTGATCCCGGGACAGGGGGCTATGGCTACACCTTC.

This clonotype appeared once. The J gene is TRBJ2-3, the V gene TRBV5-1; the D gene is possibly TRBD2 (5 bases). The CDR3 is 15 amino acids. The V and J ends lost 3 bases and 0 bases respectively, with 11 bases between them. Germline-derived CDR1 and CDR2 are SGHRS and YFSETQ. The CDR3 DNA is TGCGCCAGCAGCTATCAGCGGTTAAGCACAGATACGCAGTATTTT. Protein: CASSYQRLSTDTQYF.

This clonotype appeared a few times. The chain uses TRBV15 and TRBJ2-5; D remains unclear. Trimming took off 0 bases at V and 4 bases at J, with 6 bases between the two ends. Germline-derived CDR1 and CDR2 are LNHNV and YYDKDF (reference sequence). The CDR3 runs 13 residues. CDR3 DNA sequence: TGTGCCACCAGCAGAGACATAGGAGAGACCCAGTACTTC. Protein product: CATSRDIGETQYF.

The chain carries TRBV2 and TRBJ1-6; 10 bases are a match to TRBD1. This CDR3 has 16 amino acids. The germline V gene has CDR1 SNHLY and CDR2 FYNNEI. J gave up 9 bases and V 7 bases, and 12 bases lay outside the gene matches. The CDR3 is CASTALRDRGSSPLHF. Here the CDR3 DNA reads TGTGCCAGCACCGCCCTCCGGGACAGGGGTAGTTCACCCCTCCACTTT.

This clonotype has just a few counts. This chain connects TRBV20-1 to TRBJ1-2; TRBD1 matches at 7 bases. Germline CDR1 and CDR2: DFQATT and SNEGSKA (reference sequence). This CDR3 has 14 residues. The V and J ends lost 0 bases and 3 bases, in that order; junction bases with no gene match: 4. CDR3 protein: CSARDIDRDYGYTF. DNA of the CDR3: TGCAGTGCTAGAGATATAGACAGGGACTATGGCTACACCTTC.

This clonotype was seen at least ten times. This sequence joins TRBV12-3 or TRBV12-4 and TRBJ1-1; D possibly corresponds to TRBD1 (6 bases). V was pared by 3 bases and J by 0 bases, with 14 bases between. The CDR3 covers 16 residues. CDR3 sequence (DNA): TGTGCCAGCAGTTTTCGGACGGACAGCCTGAACACTGAAGCTTTCTTT. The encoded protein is CASSFRTDSLNTEAFF.

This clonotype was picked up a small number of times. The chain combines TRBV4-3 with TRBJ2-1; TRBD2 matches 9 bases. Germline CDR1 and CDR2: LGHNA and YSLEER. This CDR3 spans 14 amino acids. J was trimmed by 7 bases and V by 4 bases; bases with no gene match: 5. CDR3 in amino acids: CASSRTSAGNEQFF. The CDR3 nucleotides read TGCGCCAGCAGCCGGACTAGCGCGGGAAATGAGCAGTTCTTC.

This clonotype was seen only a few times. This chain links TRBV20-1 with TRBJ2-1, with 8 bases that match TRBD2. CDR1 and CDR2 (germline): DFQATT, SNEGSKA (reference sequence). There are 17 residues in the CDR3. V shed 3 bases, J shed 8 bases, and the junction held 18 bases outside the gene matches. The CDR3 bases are TGCAGTGCTAGGGGGCTAGCGGGTCTCGGGGGTGGCGATGAGCAGTTCTTC. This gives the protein CSARGLAGLGGGDEQFF.

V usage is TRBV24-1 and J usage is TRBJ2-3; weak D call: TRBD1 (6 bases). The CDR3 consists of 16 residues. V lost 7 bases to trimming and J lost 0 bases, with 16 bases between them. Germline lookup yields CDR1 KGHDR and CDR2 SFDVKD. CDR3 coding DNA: TGTGCCACCAGGGACCACGGGACACCCAGCACAGATACGCAGTATTTT. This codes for CATRDHGTPSTDTQYF.

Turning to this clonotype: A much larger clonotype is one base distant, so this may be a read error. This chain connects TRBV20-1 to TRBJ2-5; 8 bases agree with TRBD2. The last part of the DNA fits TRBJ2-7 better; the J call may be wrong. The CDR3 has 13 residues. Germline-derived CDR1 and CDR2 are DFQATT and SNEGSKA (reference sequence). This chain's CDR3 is CSGGDGHPLEQYF. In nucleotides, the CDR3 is TGCAGCGGGGGGGACGGACACCCCCTCGAGCAGTACTTC.

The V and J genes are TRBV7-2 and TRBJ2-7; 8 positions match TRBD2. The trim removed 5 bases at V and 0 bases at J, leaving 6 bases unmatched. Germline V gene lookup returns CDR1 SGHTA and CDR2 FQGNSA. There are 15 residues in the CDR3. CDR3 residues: CASSPWAGGSYEQYF. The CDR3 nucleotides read TGTGCCAGCAGCCCCTGGGCGGGGGGCTCCTACGAGCAGTACTTC.

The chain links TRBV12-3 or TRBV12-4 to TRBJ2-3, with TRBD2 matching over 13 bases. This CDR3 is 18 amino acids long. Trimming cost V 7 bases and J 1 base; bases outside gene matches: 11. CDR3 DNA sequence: TGTGCCAGCACGGGACTAGCGGGGCCAGAGGGTGGCACAGATACGCAGTATTTT. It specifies CASTGLAGPEGGTDTQYF.

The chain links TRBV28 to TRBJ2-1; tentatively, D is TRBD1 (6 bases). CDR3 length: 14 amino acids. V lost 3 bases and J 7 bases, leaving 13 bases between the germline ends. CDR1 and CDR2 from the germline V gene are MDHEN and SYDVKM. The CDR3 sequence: CASSFVQGPNEQFF. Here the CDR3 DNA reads TGTGCCAGCAGTTTCGTACAGGGCCCGAATGAGCAGTTCTTC.

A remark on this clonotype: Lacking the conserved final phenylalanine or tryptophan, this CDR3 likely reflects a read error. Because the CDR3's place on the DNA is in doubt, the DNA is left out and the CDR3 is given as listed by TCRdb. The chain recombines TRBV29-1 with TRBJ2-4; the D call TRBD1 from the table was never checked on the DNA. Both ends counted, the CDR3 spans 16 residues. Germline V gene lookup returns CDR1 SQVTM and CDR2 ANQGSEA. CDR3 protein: CSVAGTGATKNIQYFV.

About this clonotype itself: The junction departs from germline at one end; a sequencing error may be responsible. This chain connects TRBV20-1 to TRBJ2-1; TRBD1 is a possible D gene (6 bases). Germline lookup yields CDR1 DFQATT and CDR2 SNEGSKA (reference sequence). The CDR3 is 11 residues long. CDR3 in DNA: TGCAGTACTAGGGGGTTTAATGAGCAGTTCTTC. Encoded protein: CSTRGFNEQFF.

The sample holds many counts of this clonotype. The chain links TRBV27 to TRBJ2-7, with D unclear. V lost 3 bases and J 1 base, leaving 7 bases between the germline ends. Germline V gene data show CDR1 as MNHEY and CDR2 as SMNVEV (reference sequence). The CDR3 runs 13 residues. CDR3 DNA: TGTGCCAGCAGTTTGAAGTTATCCTACGAGCAGTACTTC. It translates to CASSLKLSYEQYF.

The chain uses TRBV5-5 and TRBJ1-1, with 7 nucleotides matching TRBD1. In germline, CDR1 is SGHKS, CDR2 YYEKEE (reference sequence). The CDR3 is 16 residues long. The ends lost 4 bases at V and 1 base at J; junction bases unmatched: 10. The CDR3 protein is CASSGDRVFSNTEAFF. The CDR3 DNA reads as TGTGCCAGCAGCGGTGACAGGGTCTTTTCGAACACTGAAGCTTTCTTT.